The next 5 T cell receptor beta chains were all read from a single sample in a study of PD-1 blockade in classical Hodgkin lymphoma. Each patient's relapse followed autologous stem cell transplantation, and brentuximab vedotin exposure varied. Only in-frame clones appear in the TCRdb table, and some are missing; sequencing was by immunoSEQ multiplex PCR. The table includes 90,000 to 100,000 clones, 80% to 90% detected once. The input for sequencing was peripheral blood mononuclear cells (PBMCs), taken before the second cycle of nivolumab. The receptor set was obtained from a human donor with classical Hodgkin lymphoma.

The chain has TRBV7-2 and TRBJ1-2, with D uncertain. The CDR3 length is 14 residues. The V end was cut by 3 bases, the J end by 8 bases, with 16 bases between. The germline CDR1 and CDR2 sequences are SGHTA and FQGNSA. The CDR3 sequence: CASSFYSGGEGYTF. CDR3 sequence (DNA): TGTGCCAGCAGCTTCTACAGCGGCGGCGAAGGCTACACCTTC.

This rearrangement joins TRBV7-9 to TRBJ2-7; possibly TRBD1 for D (6 bases). The CDR3 totals 11 residues. From germline, CDR1 is SEHNR and CDR2 FQNEAQ (reference sequence). Trimming stripped 8 bases from V and 3 bases from J, with 8 bases between. This CDR3 reads CASGRGYEQYF. CDR3 coding DNA: TGTGCCAGCGGCAGGGGCTACGAGCAGTACTTC.

The chain couples TRBV5-6 to TRBJ2-5; D is ambiguous. The germline V gene encodes CDR1 SGHDT and CDR2 YYEEEE. The ends were cut back, 0 bases at V and 5 bases at J, with 8 bases in the middle. CDR3 size: 13 residues. For the CDR3, the DNA is TGTGCCAGCAGCTTGGTGGGGTACGAGACCCAGTACTTC. It specifies CASSLVGYETQYF. Full variable domain (rest looked up from reference TRBV5-6 and TRBJ2-5): DAGVTQSPTHLIKTRGQQVTLRCSPKSGHDTVSWYQQALGQGPQFIFQYYEEEERQRGNFPDRFSGHQFPNYSSELNVNALLLGDSALYLCASSLVGYETQYFGPGTRLLVL.

The chain carries TRBV10-3 and TRBJ2-3; 11 bases match TRBD2. The CDR3 runs to 17 residues. With V trimmed by 0 bases and J by 4 bases, 6 bases remained unmatched. Germline V gene lookup returns CDR1 ENHRY and CDR2 SYGVKD. The CDR3 is CAISESTLLAGADTQYF. The CDR3 region has the DNA TGTGCCATCAGTGAGTCGACTCTACTAGCGGGGGCAGATACGCAGTATTTT.

Only one count was recorded for this clone. J is TRBJ2-3 and V is TRBV5-1; D could derive from TRBD1 or TRBD2 (5 bases each). V dropped 0 bases and J dropped 1 base, with 9 bases sitting between them. The germline CDR1 and CDR2 sequences are SGHRS and YFSETQ. The CDR3 is 15 amino acids. This CDR3 is CASSLGRGGTDTQYF. CDR3 DNA: TGCGCCAGCAGCTTGGGTCGAGGGGGCACAGATACGCAGTATTTT.